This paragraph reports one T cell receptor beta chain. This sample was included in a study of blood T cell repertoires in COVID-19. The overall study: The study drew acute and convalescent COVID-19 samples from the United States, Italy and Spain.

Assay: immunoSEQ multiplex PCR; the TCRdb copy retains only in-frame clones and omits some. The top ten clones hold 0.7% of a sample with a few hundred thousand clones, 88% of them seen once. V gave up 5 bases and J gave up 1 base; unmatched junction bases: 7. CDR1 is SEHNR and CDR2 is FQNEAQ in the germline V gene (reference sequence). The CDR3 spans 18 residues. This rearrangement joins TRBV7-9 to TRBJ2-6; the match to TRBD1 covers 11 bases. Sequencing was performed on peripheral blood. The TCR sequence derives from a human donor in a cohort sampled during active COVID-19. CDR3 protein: CASSPGTGGSSGANVLTF. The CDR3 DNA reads TGTGCCAGCAGCCCGGGGACAGGGGGATCATCTGGGGCCAACGTCCTGACTTTC.